Each of the 19 T cell receptor beta chains below was sequenced from the same sample in a study of T cell repertoires in cytomegalovirus infection. Via MiXCR, TCRdb re-called the reads, giving one row per CDR3 protein. The data contain around 900,000 distinct CDR3 sequences, approximately 32% of them seen just once; the ten biggest clones take up roughly an eighth. Their antigen targets remain unknown. The specimen was cultured CD8+ T cells from PBMCs, collected from culture after CMV antigen stimulation. These receptors were obtained from a human donor in good health (CMV status not recorded). Some clones in this sample may be carry-over from other donors' samples.

This clonotype occurred once. The gene calls are TRBV9 and TRBJ2-1, with 8 bases that match TRBD2. V gave up 6 bases and J gave up 4 bases; unmatched junction bases: 12. Per the germline V gene, CDR1 is SGDLS and CDR2 is YYNGEE. This CDR3 spans 16 amino acids. The CDR3 is CASIGRGSGGYNEQFF. The CDR3 coding sequence is TGTGCCAGCATTGGCCGGGGGAGCGGGGGATACAATGAGCAGTTCTTC.

This chain uses TRBV7-2 with TRBJ1-2; TRBD1 agrees at 7 bases. After removal of 1 base from V and 1 base from J, the junction contained 9 bases not matched to a gene. The germline gives CDR1 SGHTA, CDR2 FQGNSA. This CDR3 spans 17 amino acids. The CDR3 is CASSLEPRTGDNYGYTF. CDR3 sequence (DNA): TGTGCCAGCAGCTTAGAGCCTCGGACAGGAGATAACTATGGCTACACCTTC.

This clonotype has only one observation. The chain links TRBV6-6 to TRBJ2-2; 9 positions agree with TRBD1. V lost 6 bases to trimming and J lost 3 bases; unmatched junction nucleotides: 17. The CDR3 consists of 19 residues. Germline CDR1 MNHNY, CDR2 SVGAGI (reference sequence). CDR3 sequence (DNA): TGTGCCAGCAGGAACCCAGGACAGGGGAACCTTCGGGACACCGGGGAGCTGTTTTTT. It specifies CASRNPGQGNLRDTGELFF.

This clonotype has more than one count but fewer than ten. The chain uses TRBV2 and TRBJ2-1; 9 bases are a match to TRBD1. The CDR3 covers 14 residues. The trim removed 6 bases at V and 3 bases at J, leaving 3 bases unmatched. The germline V gene encodes CDR1 SNHLY and CDR2 FYNNEI. The CDR3 loop reads CASRGTGNYNEQFF. In nucleotides, the CDR3 is TGTGCCAGCAGGGGGACAGGGAACTACAATGAGCAGTTCTTC.

This clonotype has a handful of counts. The chain has TRBV7-9 and TRBJ2-1; 9 bases are a match to TRBD1. CDR1 is SEHNR and CDR2 is FQNEAQ in the germline V gene (reference sequence). J gave up 0 bases and V 4 bases, and 13 bases lay outside the gene matches. CDR3 length: 19 amino acids. The chain's CDR3 is CASSSINRGPESSYNEQFF. The CDR3 nucleotides are TGTGCCAGCAGCTCGATAAACAGGGGGCCAGAAAGCTCCTACAATGAGCAGTTCTTC. Looking up the rest from reference TRBV7-9 and TRBJ2-1 gives the full variable domain: DTGVSQNPRHKITKRGQNVTFRCDPISEHNRLYWYRQTLGQGPEFLTYFQNEAQLEKSRLLSDRFSAERPKGSFSTLEIQRTEQGDSAMYLCASSSINRGPESSYNEQFFGPGTRLTVL.

The gene calls are TRBV29-1 and TRBJ2-1; D may correspond to TRBD1 or TRBD2 (5 bases each). The germline CDR1 and CDR2 sequences are SQVTM and ANQGSEA. Trimming cost V 5 bases and J 3 bases, with 11 bases left between them. The CDR3 has 13 residues. The CDR3 sequence: CSVRGVDYNEQFF. The CDR3 nucleotides are TGCAGCGTTCGGGGCGTAGACTACAATGAGCAGTTCTTC.

A few counts support this clonotype. The CDR3 is CATSRADTHYGYTF. CDR3 in DNA: TGTGCCACCAGCAGAGCGGACACGCACTATGGCTACACCTTC. The chain has TRBV15 and TRBJ1-2, with D tentatively TRBD1 (5 bases). Germline CDR1 reads LNHNV; CDR2 reads YYDKDF (reference sequence). Trimming removed 1 base at V and 3 bases at J, with 9 bases between. The CDR3 contains 14 residues.

The chain recombines TRBV27 with TRBJ2-4; D not resolved. The CDR3 is 16 amino acids. Per the germline V gene, CDR1 is MNHEY and CDR2 is SMNVEV (reference sequence). V was shortened by 8 bases and J by 0 bases, with 17 bases between the two germline ends. CDR3 region: CASCPTLGAAKNIQYF. CDR3 in DNA: TGTGCCAGCTGTCCAACGTTGGGCGCAGCCAAAAACATTCAGTACTTC.

This clonotype occurred a few times. V and J are TRBV15 and TRBJ2-3; possible D gene TRBD2, 5 bases. Germline CDR1 and CDR2: LNHNV and YYDKDF (reference sequence). V was cut by 0 bases and J by 2 bases, with 21 bases left in between. This CDR3 contains 19 residues. DNA for the CDR3: TGTGCCACCAGCAGAGATCGGCGGCTAGCCCTTAACGCCACAGATACGCAGTATTTT. This encodes CATSRDRRLALNATDTQYF.

The rearrangement joins TRBV19 to TRBJ1-5; D might be TRBD1 (5 bases). The CDR3 extends over 14 amino acids. The V and J ends lost 6 bases and 6 bases respectively, with 15 bases between them. The germline gives CDR1 LNHDA, CDR2 SQIVND (reference sequence). The CDR3 coding sequence is TGTGCCAGTAGGAAGGCGGGGGTAGGTCAGCCCCAGCATTTT. It is translated as CASRKAGVGQPQHF.

As regards this clonotype: The junction shows a germline mismatch at one end, possibly a read error. This sequence joins TRBV27 and TRBJ1-2; tentative D call: TRBD1 (6 bases). The CDR3 spans 15 residues. Germline V gives CDR1 MNHEY, CDR2 SMNVEV (reference sequence). In nucleotides, the CDR3 is TGTGCCAGCTCCCAGGGATCACAGGGTTACTATAGCTACACCTTC. Protein: CASSQGSQGYYSYTF.

The chain carries TRBV19 and TRBJ1-2; unclear D gene. The CDR3 totals 15 residues. Germline V gives CDR1 LNHDA, CDR2 SQIVND (reference sequence). The ends were cut back, 2 bases at V and 4 bases at J, with 14 bases in the middle. The chain's CDR3 is CASSISGKTLYGYTF. The CDR3 DNA reads as TGTGCCAGTAGTATATCGGGTAAAACTCTCTATGGCTACACCTTC.

The chain carries TRBV24-1 and TRBJ2-2, with D perhaps assigned TRBD1 or TRBD2 (6 bases each). The ends were cut back, 1 base at V and 4 bases at J, with 15 bases in the middle. Germline CDR1 is KGHDR and CDR2 is SFDVKD. The CDR3 has 17 amino acids. CDR3 residues: CATSDFANWGATGELFF. The DNA for the CDR3 is TGTGCCACCAGTGATTTCGCCAACTGGGGGGCCACCGGGGAGCTGTTTTTT.

This clonotype was detected a few times. The genes are TRBV12-3 or TRBV12-4 and TRBJ2-7; the D gene could be TRBD1 or TRBD2 (5 bases each). Trimming removed 6 bases at V and 7 bases at J, with 16 bases between. There are 13 residues in the CDR3. CDR3 DNA sequence: TGTGCCAGCAGGGGGGAAGTACATTGGGAGCAGTACTTC. This encodes CASRGEVHWEQYF.

With respect to this clonotype: One end of the junction is discordant with germline, which a read error may explain. The CDR3 region has the DNA TGTGCCAGCAGCTACTCGAGGGGGTTAGGCTACACCTTC. Encoded protein: CASSYSRGLGYTF. The V call is TRBV6-5, the J call TRBJ1-2, with a possible D match to TRBD1 (6 bases). Germline CDR1 and CDR2: MNHEY and SVGAGI. The CDR3 is made up of 13 amino acids.

The chain uses TRBV20-1 and TRBJ1-2, with unresolved D. Trimming took 6 bases from V and 3 from J, leaving 11 bases between them. CDR1 is DFQATT and CDR2 is SNEGSKA in the germline V gene (reference sequence). CDR3 length: 12 amino acids. The CDR3 here is CSAEASYYGYTF. The CDR3 nucleotides are TGCAGTGCAGAGGCCTCATACTATGGCTACACCTTC.

This clonotype showed up many times. V usage is TRBV6-6 and J usage is TRBJ2-5; D remains unclear. The V gene's germline CDR1 is MNHNY and CDR2 SVGAGI (reference sequence). The CDR3 is 14 residues long. Trimming removed 0 bases from V and 7 bases from J, with 12 bases in between. The DNA of the CDR3 is TGTGCCAGCAGTTACTCTGGTAGCCCGGGGACCCAGTACTTC. It translates to CASSYSGSPGTQYF.

The chain uses TRBV28 and TRBJ2-7; perhaps TRBD1 as D (6 bases). CDR3 size: 14 residues. CDR1 MDHEN and CDR2 SYDVKM come from the germline V gene. V was shortened by 2 bases and J by 4 bases, with 12 bases between the two germline ends. CDR3 DNA: TGTGCCAGCAGTTTAATGGACAGAGGGTACGAGCAGTACGTC. It yields the protein CASSLMDRGYEQYV.

The chain couples TRBV10-3 to TRBJ1-3; D is ambiguous. The germline V gene encodes CDR1 ENHRY and CDR2 SYGVKD. V lost 8 bases and J 1 base, leaving 3 bases between the germline ends. This CDR3 has 11 residues. Here the CDR3 reads CAILSGNTIYF. For the CDR3, the DNA is TGTGCCATCCTGTCTGGAAACACCATATATTTT.